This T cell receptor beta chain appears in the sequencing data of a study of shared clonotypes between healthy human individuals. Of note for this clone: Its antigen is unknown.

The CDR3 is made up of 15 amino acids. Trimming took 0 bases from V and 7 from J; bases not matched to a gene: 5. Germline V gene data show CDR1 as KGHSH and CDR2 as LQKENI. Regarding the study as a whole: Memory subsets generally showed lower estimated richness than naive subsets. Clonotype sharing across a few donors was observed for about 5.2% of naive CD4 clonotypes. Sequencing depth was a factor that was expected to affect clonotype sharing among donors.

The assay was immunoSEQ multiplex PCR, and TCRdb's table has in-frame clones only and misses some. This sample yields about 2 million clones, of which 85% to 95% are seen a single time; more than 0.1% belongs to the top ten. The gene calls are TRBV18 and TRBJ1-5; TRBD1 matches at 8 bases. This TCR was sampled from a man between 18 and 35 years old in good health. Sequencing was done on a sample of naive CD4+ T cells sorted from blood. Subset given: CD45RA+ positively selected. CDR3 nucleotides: TGTGCCAGCTCACCACCGGGGACAGGTAGCCAGCCCCAGCATTTT. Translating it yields CASSPPGTGSQPQHF. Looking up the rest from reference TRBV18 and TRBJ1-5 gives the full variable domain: NAGVMQNPRHLVRRRGQEARLRCSPMKGHSHVYWYRQLPEEGLKFMVYLQKENIIDESGMPKERFSAEFPKEGPSILRIQQVVRGDSAAYFCASSPPGTGSQPQHFGDGTRLSIL.